These 20 T cell receptor beta chains were all obtained from the same sample, sequenced in a study of graft-versus-host responses after intestinal transplantation. Using immunoSEQ multiplex PCR, the repertoire was profiled, and TCRdb retains in-frame clones only, with some absent. Counted here are approximately 9,800 clones, roughly a third occurring once; the ten biggest clones make up about 13%. The researchers put some 200,000 CFSE-labeled responder cells into plates with some 200,000 irradiated, violet-dye-labeled stimulator cells. Sequenced material: alloreactive CD8+ T cells from a mixed lymphocyte reaction culture, taken before intestinal transplant. Subset: CFSE-low proliferating T cells sorted from roughly six-day pre-transplant mixed lymphocyte reaction (GvH or HvG direction). Receptor source: a human patient who received an intestinal transplant.

On this clone itself: The junction does not match germline at one end; this may be a read error. The CDR3 reads CAGGQGPTDTQYF. The CDR3 nucleotides read TGCGCGGGGGGACAGGGGCCCACAGATACGCAGTATTTT. The chain uses TRBV11-2 and TRBJ2-3; 10 bases fit TRBD1. The CDR3 runs to 13 residues. CDR1 and CDR2 from the germline V gene are SGHAT and FQNNGV. Full variable domain (missing parts from reference TRBV11-2 and TRBJ2-3): EAGVAQSPRYKIIEKRQSVAFWCNPISGHATLYWYQQILGQGPKLLIQFQNNGVVDDSQLPKDRFSAERLKGVDSTLKIQPAKLEDSAVYLCAGGQGPTDTQYFGPGTRLTVL.

V is TRBV9 and J is TRBJ2-7; D is possibly TRBD2 (7 bases). Germline CDR1 and CDR2: SGDLS and YYNGEE. The V and J ends lost 0 bases and 7 bases respectively, with 14 bases between them. The CDR3 loop spans 14 amino acids. CDR3 sequence (DNA): TGTGCCAGCAGCGTAGAAGTAGGGGGGGCTGAGCAGTACTTC. Translating it yields CASSVEVGGAEQYF.

This clone turned up a few times. V and J are TRBV4-1 and TRBJ1-1; D remains unclear. The CDR3 spans 14 residues. V dropped 0 bases and J dropped 7 bases, with 12 bases sitting between them. Germline CDR1 MGHRA, CDR2 YSYEKL. Written as DNA, the CDR3 is TGCGCCAGCAGCCAAGAGAGGGCAGACGATGAAGCTTTCTTT. Translation gives CASSQERADDEAFF.

This chain uses TRBV5-6 with TRBJ2-1; D remains unclear. Germline CDR1 and CDR2: SGHDT and YYEEEE. CDR3 size: 13 residues. V lost 0 bases, J lost 10 bases, and 11 bases lay in between. The CDR3 spells CASSLVGYLEQFF. The CDR3 DNA sequence: TGTGCCAGCAGCTTGGTCGGGTACCTCGAGCAGTTCTTC.

This chain connects TRBV7-9 to TRBJ2-1; the D gene is possibly TRBD2 (5 bases). Germline assignment: CDR1 SEHNR and CDR2 FQNEAQ (reference sequence). CDR3 size: 13 residues. V lost 0 bases, J lost 12 bases, and 12 bases lay in between. The DNA of the CDR3 is TGTGCCAGCAGCTTAGCGATCCGGGGTCGGCAGTTCTTC. This translates into CASSLAIRGRQFF.

V usage is TRBV27 and J usage is TRBJ1-1; maybe TRBD1 (6 bases). CDR1 is MNHEY and CDR2 is SMNVEV in the germline V gene (reference sequence). This CDR3 has 14 residues. V lost 7 bases to trimming and J lost 1 base, with 13 bases between them. For the CDR3, the DNA is TGTGCCAGCAAACCCGGGACACCGAACACTGAAGCTTTCTTT. It codes for CASKPGTPNTEAFF.

The chain recombines TRBV4-1 with TRBJ1-6; D is unclear. The CDR3 consists of 16 residues. Trimming took 6 bases from V and 9 from J, leaving 21 bases between them. The germline gives CDR1 MGHRA, CDR2 YSYEKL. The CDR3 spells CASSPTFTGKGSPLHF. The CDR3 DNA is TGCGCCAGCAGTCCAACATTTACGGGGAAGGGTTCACCCCTCCACTTT.

The CDR3 DNA sequence: TGTGCCAGCAGCCCAAAGAGGTACACCGGGGAGCTGTTTTTT. It yields the protein CASSPKRYTGELFF. The chain recombines TRBV9 with TRBJ2-2; D call uncertain. Trimming shortened V by 4 bases and J by 3 bases, and 10 bases separated the two germline ends. Germline V gene lookup returns CDR1 SGDLS and CDR2 YYNGEE. This CDR3 spans 14 amino acids.

This clone appeared a few times. The V and J genes are TRBV2 and TRBJ1-2, with 11 positions matching TRBD1. This CDR3 has 18 amino acids. Germline CDR1 reads SNHLY; CDR2 reads FYNNEI. V gave up 6 bases and J gave up 3 bases; unmatched junction bases: 15. In nucleotides, the CDR3 is TGTGCCAGCAGGGTCCGGGACAGGGGGGAGAGATGGGACTATGGCTACACCTTC. It encodes CASRVRDRGERWDYGYTF.

The rearrangement links TRBV9 to TRBJ1-1; D perhaps matches TRBD1 (5 bases). The V gene's germline CDR1 is SGDLS and CDR2 YYNGEE. Trimming shortened V by 3 bases and J by 0 bases, and 12 bases separated the two germline ends. The CDR3 is made up of 15 amino acids. CDR3 bases: TGTGCCAGCAGCGCCTCAGGGACTATGAACACTGAAGCTTTCTTT. Protein sequence: CASSASGTMNTEAFF.

The gene calls are TRBV5-1 and TRBJ2-5, with D tentatively TRBD2 (7 bases). The J call may be wrong; the DNA end is better matched by TRBJ2-7. The CDR3 length is 18 residues. The germline gives CDR1 SGHRS, CDR2 YFSETQ. In DNA form, the CDR3 reads TGCGCCAGCCGGAATTTTCTCGGACAGCCTGGACTAGTCTACGAGCAGTACTTC. This translates into CASRNFLGQPGLVYEQYF.

In this sample, this clone turned up a few times. This chain connects TRBV5-6 to TRBJ2-7; 7 positions agree with TRBD1. This CDR3 spans 13 amino acids. V lost 6 bases to trimming and J lost 5 bases; unmatched junction nucleotides: 8. Germline V gene sequence: CDR1 SGHDT, CDR2 YYEEEE. Here the CDR3 DNA reads TGTGCCAGCATGTGGGACAGAGGCGACGAGCAGTACTTC. Translation: CASMWDRGDEQYF.

This clone appeared a few times. V and J are TRBV5-1 and TRBJ2-3, with D possibly being TRBD2 (6 bases). The CDR3 contains 14 residues. Deletions cut 0 bases from V and 7 bases from J, with 12 bases between. Germline V lookup: CDR1 SGHRS, CDR2 YFSETQ. For the CDR3, the DNA is TGCGCCAGCAGCTTGGATCTAGCGACGCATACGCAGTATTTT. Its protein product is CASSLDLATHTQYF.

The chain links TRBV27 to TRBJ2-5; D may be TRBD1 (6 bases). CDR3 length: 14 residues. CDR1 and CDR2 from the germline V gene are MNHEY and SMNVEV (reference sequence). V was cut by 0 bases and J by 4 bases, with 9 bases left in between. DNA for the CDR3: TGTGCCAGCAGTTTATCGTTAGGGGGAGAGACCCAGTACTTC. It yields the protein CASSLSLGGETQYF.

The table lists this clone with a few counts. The gene calls are TRBV7-9 and TRBJ1-2; D gene uncertain. The CDR3 consists of 13 residues. Trimming took 0 bases from V and 4 from J, leaving 6 bases between them. Germline V gene sequence: CDR1 SEHNR, CDR2 FQNEAQ (reference sequence). This chain's CDR3 is CASSLARAYGYTF. The CDR3 DNA is TGTGCCAGCAGCTTAGCGCGAGCCTATGGCTACACCTTC.

V is TRBV13 and J is TRBJ2-3; D perhaps matches TRBD2 (6 bases). V was shortened by 4 bases and J by 8 bases, with 13 bases between the two germline ends. The CDR3 runs to 13 residues. CDR1 is PRHDT, CDR2 FYEKMQ, per germline (reference sequence). The CDR3 loop reads CASSSGTLGTQYF. CDR3 in DNA: TGTGCCAGCAGCTCCGGGACTTTGGGTACGCAGTATTTT.

In this sample, this clone is medium-sized. The chain links TRBV6-5 to TRBJ2-5; the D gene is possibly TRBD2 (6 bases). Germline assignment: CDR1 MNHEY and CDR2 SVGAGI. The V and J ends lost 0 bases and 5 bases respectively, with 13 bases between them. This CDR3 is 15 amino acids long. Here the CDR3 reads CASSYSSGGGETQYF. The CDR3 nucleotides are TGTGCCAGCAGTTACTCGTCGGGCGGAGGGGAGACCCAGTACTTC.

V is TRBV6-5 and J is TRBJ2-7; TRBD2 is a possible D gene (5 bases). This CDR3 has 13 residues. Germline CDR1 is MNHEY and CDR2 is SVGAGI. V lost 5 bases, J lost 1 base, and 9 bases lay in between. CDR3 in DNA: TGTGCCAGCAGTCCCGGACTGTCCTACGAGCAGTACTTC. This codes for CASSPGLSYEQYF.

This sequence joins TRBV2 and TRBJ2-7; TRBD2 agrees at 9 bases. Losses at the gene ends were 6 bases for V and 4 bases for J; bases not matched to a gene: 7. CDR3 length equals 14 residues. Germline V gene lookup returns CDR1 SNHLY and CDR2 FYNNEI. The CDR3 sequence: CASSLAGEVYEQYF. CDR3 bases: TGTGCCAGCAGCTTAGCGGGAGAAGTGTACGAGCAGTACTTC.

A note on this clone: A read error may account for a junction end that differs from germline. The chain employs TRBV7-7 and TRBJ2-1, with TRBD2 matching 7 bases. The CDR3 is 17 amino acids. Germline CDR1 and CDR2: SSHAT and FNYEAQ (reference sequence). In DNA form, the CDR3 reads TGTGCTAGCAGCTTAGCCACAGGACTAGGCTCCTACAATGAGCAGTTCTTC. Its protein is CASSLATGLGSYNEQFF.